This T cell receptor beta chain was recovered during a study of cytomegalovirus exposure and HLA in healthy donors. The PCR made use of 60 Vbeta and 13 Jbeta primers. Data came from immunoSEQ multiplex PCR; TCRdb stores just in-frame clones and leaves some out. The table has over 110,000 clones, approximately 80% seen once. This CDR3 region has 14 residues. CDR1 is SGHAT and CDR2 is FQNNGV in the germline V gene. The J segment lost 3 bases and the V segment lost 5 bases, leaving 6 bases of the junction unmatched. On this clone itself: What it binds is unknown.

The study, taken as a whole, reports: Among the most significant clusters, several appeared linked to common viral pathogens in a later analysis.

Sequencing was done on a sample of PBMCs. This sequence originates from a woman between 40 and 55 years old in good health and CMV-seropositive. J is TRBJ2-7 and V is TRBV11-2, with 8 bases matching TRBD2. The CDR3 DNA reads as TGTGCCAGCAGCACTAGCGGTACTAACTACGAGCAGTACTTC. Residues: CASSTSGTNYEQYF.